This T cell receptor (beta chain) was observed in a study of T-cell memory formation after mild COVID-19. As regards this clonotype: Its antigen remains unidentified.

Study-wide findings and caveats: The CD4+ clones that contracted clustered mainly within CM and EM, and the CD8+ clones concentrated in EMRA. Several responding clones turned up in pre-infection memory, indicating that cross-reactive memory may have taken part.

Germline CDR1 reads ENHRY; CDR2 reads SYGVKD. The CDR3 contains 16 residues. After removal of 3 bases from V and 7 bases from J, the junction contained 8 bases not matched to a gene. 5'RACE primed from the constant segment yielded TCR alpha and TCR beta cDNA libraries bearing sample barcodes and UMIs. TCRdb independently ran MiXCR on the 5' RACE reads; one entry per CDR3 protein. Seen here are 380,000 or so distinct CDR3 sequences, approximately 15% observed once, and the top ten hold about 22%. V is TRBV10-3 and J is TRBJ2-1; 11 bases map to TRBD2. The TCR comes from a man aged 18 to 35 who had mild COVID-19 (a few samples of this study predate the infection). Cell type and time point are not known. The sequencing sample was made of PBMCs or a T cell subset sorted from them (not recorded which). This CDR3 is CAISDFSGGARNEQFF. As DNA, the CDR3 is TGTGCCATCAGTGATTTTAGCGGGGGGGCCCGAAATGAGCAGTTCTTC.